This section outlines one T cell receptor beta chain sequence together with its context. Treatment given: preoperative locoregional IRX-2 cytokine immunotherapy. Produced via immunoSEQ multiplex PCR; TCRdb's table is partial and in-frame only. The repertoire holds approximately 24,000 clones, approximately 75% seen once, with roughly 1.4% in the top ten. The data were obtained in a study of preoperative IRX-2 immunotherapy in early breast cancer. The specimen comprised lymph node tissue, sampled after IRX-2 immunotherapy. The sequence was obtained from a human donor with breast cancer.

This chain's CDR3 is CASSFLASEQYV. The CDR3, as DNA: TGTGCCAGCAGCTTCCTAGCAAGCGAGCAGTACGTC. This chain links TRBV6-8 with TRBJ2-7; D possibly corresponds to TRBD2 (5 bases). CDR1 MNHGY and CDR2 SAAAGT come from the germline V gene. The CDR3 loop spans 12 amino acids. V was trimmed by 6 bases and J by 6 bases, leaving 12 bases between them.